The entry below gives a single T cell receptor beta chain sequence along with its context. This table comes from immunoSEQ multiplex PCR, and its TCRdb copy is limited to in-frame clones, with some not included. This table has about 200,000 clones, more than 80% appearing once. This sample was taken from a study of blood T cell repertoires in COVID-19. Looking at the study overall: The cDNA or gDNA used as material had been derived from T cells, B-cell-depleted T cells, or PBMCs.

Assignment of participants to cohorts was predicated upon participant-reported clinical history. Donors of Cohort 3 who recovered were those that had two negative PCRs, clearance, or symptom resolution. Sequenced input: PBMCs or T cells enriched from blood (not recorded which). This clonotype was sampled from a woman younger than 30 who had recovered from COVID-19.

The CDR3 loop reads CASGLEGIATEAFF. Written as DNA, the CDR3 is TGTGCTAGTGGTTTAGAGGGTATTGCCACTGAAGCTTTCTTT. This chain uses TRBV12-5 with TRBJ1-1; D call uncertain. Looked up from germline, CDR1 is LGHNT and CDR2 is FRNRAP. The CDR3 covers 14 residues. Between the trimmed V and J ends, which lost 3 bases and 4 bases, there was a span of 12 bases.